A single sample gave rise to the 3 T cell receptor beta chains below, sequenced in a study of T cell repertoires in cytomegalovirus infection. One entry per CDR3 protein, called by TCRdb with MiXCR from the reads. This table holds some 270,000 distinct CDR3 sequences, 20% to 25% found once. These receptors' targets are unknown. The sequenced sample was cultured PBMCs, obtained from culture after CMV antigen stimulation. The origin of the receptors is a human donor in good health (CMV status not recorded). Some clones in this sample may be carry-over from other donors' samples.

The CDR3 nucleotides are TGCGCCAGCAGCCAAGGGAGAGGGATAGCCGCTGACAACCACGAGCAGTACTTC. Translation gives CASSQGRGIAADNHEQYF. The genes are TRBV4-3 and TRBJ2-7; D perhaps matches TRBD2 (5 bases). The germline V gene has CDR1 LGHNA and CDR2 YSLEER. Between the trimmed V and J ends, which lost 1 base and 5 bases, there was a span of 24 bases. This CDR3 has 18 residues.

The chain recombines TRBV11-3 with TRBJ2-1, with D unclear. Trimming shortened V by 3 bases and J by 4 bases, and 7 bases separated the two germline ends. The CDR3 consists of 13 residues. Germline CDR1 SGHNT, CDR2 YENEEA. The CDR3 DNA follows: TGTGCCAGCAGCTTCCCCGAGTACAATGAGCAGTTCTTC. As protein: CASSFPEYNEQFF.

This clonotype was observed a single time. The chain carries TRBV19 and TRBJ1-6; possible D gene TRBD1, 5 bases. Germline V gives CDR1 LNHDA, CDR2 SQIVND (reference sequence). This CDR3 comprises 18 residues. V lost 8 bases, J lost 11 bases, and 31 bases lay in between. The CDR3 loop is CASRSPLQVPQRIAPLHF. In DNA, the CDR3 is TGTGCCAGTCGTTCTCCTCTACAGGTACCCCAGAGAATTGCACCCCTCCACTTT. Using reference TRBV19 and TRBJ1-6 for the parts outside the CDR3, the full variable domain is DGGITQSPKYLFRKEGQNVTLSCEQNLNHDAMYWYRQDPGQGLRLIYYSQIVNDFQKGDIAEGYSVSREKKESFPLTVTSAQKNPTAFYLCASRSPLQVPQRIAPLHFGNGTRLTVT.